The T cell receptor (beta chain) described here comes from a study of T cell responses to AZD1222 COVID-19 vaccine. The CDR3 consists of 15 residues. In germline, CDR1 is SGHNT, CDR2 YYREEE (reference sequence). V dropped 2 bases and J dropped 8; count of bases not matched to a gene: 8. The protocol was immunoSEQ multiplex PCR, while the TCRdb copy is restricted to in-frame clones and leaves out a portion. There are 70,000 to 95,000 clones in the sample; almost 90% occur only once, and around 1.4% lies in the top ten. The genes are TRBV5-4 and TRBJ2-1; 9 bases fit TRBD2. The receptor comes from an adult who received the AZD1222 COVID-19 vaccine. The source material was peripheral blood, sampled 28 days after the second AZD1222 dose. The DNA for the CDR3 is TGTGCCAGCAGCTTCGGGACTAGCCCGGTTTATGAGCAGTTCTTC. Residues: CASSFGTSPVYEQFF.